Listed below are T cell receptor beta chains from one sample, sequenced in a study of blood T cell repertoires in COVID-19. Sequencing used immunoSEQ multiplex PCR; TCRdb keeps in-frame clones, though not all of them. Among under 300,000 clones listed, about 80% were seen once. What was sequenced was peripheral blood. These receptor sequences come from a woman of 80 years or more with acute or convalescent COVID-19. Each CDR3 is given with its conserved first and last residue. D genes are given only for firm matches. Clone size is stated in some rows and not others, as once, few, many or a class when expanded.

D gene: NA
J gene: TRBJ2-3
clone size: NA
CDR3 length: 17
V gene: TRBV4-2
CDR3 DNA: TGTGCCAGCAGCCAAGATCAGCGAACTCAGTGGTCAGATACGCAGTATTTT
CDR3 protein: CASSQDQRTQWSDTQYF

D gene: NA
J gene: TRBJ2-3
clone size: once
CDR3 length: 15
V gene: TRBV7-3
CDR3 DNA: TGTGCCAGCAGCTTATCCGGGAGATTCACAGATACGCAGTATTTT
CDR3 protein: CASSLSGRFTDTQYF

D gene: TRBD2
J gene: TRBJ2-3
clone size: NA
CDR3 length: 17
V gene: TRBV10-3
CDR3 DNA: TGTGCCATCAGTGAGTCGGTAGCGGGGGGCACGTTGGATACGCAGTATTTT
CDR3 protein: CAISESVAGGTLDTQYF

D gene: TRBD1
J gene: TRBJ2-1
clone size: NA
CDR3 length: 13
V gene: TRBV2
CDR3 DNA: TGTGCCAGCACGGTAGATTGGACAGGGGGACAGTTCTTC
CDR3 protein: CASTVDWTGGQFF

D gene: TRBD1
J gene: TRBJ2-7
clone size: NA
CDR3 length: 14
V gene: TRBV18
CDR3 DNA: TGTGCCAGCTCACCACAGGGACAGGGCTACGAGCAGTACTTC
CDR3 protein: CASSPQGQGYEQYF

D gene: TRBD2
J gene: TRBJ2-7
clone size: NA
CDR3 length: 15
V gene: TRBV9
CDR3 DNA: TGTGCCAGCAGCGCGGGACTAGCGGGGTTGGGCGAGCAGTACTTC
CDR3 protein: CASSAGLAGLGEQYF

D gene: TRBD1
J gene: TRBJ1-1
clone size: NA
CDR3 length: 16
V gene: TRBV6-6
CDR3 DNA: TGTGCCAGCACCGGGACAGGGGGTGCCCGAGGCACTGAAGCTTTCTTT
CDR3 protein: CASTGTGGARGTEAFF

D gene: NA
J gene: TRBJ2-6
clone size: NA
CDR3 length: 15
V gene: TRBV11-3
CDR3 DNA: TGTGCCAGCAGCCTCGACTTCTCTGGGGCCAACGTCCTGACTTTC
CDR3 protein: CASSLDFSGANVLTF

D gene: TRBD1
J gene: TRBJ1-2
clone size: NA
CDR3 length: 13
V gene: TRBV5-4
CDR3 DNA: TGTGCCAGCAGCTTGACAGGGGGTGGTGGCTACACCTTC
CDR3 protein: CASSLTGGGGYTF

D gene: NA
J gene: TRBJ2-7
clone size: NA
CDR3 length: 16
V gene: TRBV4-1
CDR3 DNA: TGCGCCAGCAGCCAGGTCCCCGGGGACGGGACTTACGAGCAGTACTTC
CDR3 protein: CASSQVPGDGTYEQYF

D gene: TRBD1
J gene: TRBJ2-2
clone size: NA
CDR3 length: 14
V gene: TRBV18
CDR3 DNA: TGTGCCAGCTCAGAGACAGGGGGCGCCGGGGAGCTGTTTTTT
CDR3 protein: CASSETGGAGELFF

D gene: NA
J gene: TRBJ1-3
clone size: NA
CDR3 length: 14
V gene: TRBV18
CDR3 DNA: TGTGCCAGCTCACCTACAGAGTCTGGAAACACCATATATTTT
CDR3 protein: CASSPTESGNTIYF

D gene: NA
J gene: TRBJ1-5
clone size: NA
CDR3 length: 15
V gene: TRBV6-5
CDR3 DNA: TGTGCCAGCAGTCCCATGGGGGAGGGTTATCAGCCCCAGCATTTT
CDR3 protein: CASSPMGEGYQPQHF

D gene: NA
J gene: TRBJ1-4
clone size: NA
CDR3 length: 15
V gene: TRBV6-5
CDR3 DNA: TGTGCCAGCAGTCACCTTGGGGGGTTAAGTGAAAAACTGTTTTTT
CDR3 protein: CASSHLGGLSEKLFF

D gene: TRBD1
J gene: TRBJ2-5
clone size: NA
CDR3 length: 15
V gene: TRBV9
CDR3 DNA: TGTGCCAGCAGTCCTAGGGACAGGGGGATTGAGACCCAGTACTTC
CDR3 protein: CASSPRDRGIETQYF

D gene: TRBD1
J gene: TRBJ1-2
clone size: NA
CDR3 length: 14
V gene: TRBV2
CDR3 DNA: TGTGCCAGCACTCCCTTCGTGGCAGGGGGGGGCTACACCTTC
CDR3 protein: CASTPFVAGGGYTF

D gene: NA
J gene: TRBJ2-2
clone size: NA
CDR3 length: 12
V gene: TRBV29-1
CDR3 DNA: TGCAGCGCAACAGATAACACCGGGGAGCTGTTTTTT
CDR3 protein: CSATDNTGELFF

D gene: NA
J gene: TRBJ1-1
clone size: once
CDR3 length: 13
V gene: TRBV19
CDR3 DNA: TGTGCCAGTAGTATTTGGGGGGGTGCTGAAGCTTTCTTT
CDR3 protein: CASSIWGGAEAFF

D gene: NA
J gene: TRBJ1-1
clone size: NA
CDR3 length: 12
V gene: TRBV14
CDR3 DNA: TGTGCCAGCAAAAGGGGTAATACTGAAGCTTTCTTT
CDR3 protein: CASKRGNTEAFF

D gene: NA
J gene: TRBJ1-2
clone size: NA
CDR3 length: 12
V gene: TRBV6-5
CDR3 DNA: TGTGCCAGCATGACAGGCCCCTATGGCTACACCTTC
CDR3 protein: CASMTGPYGYTF

D gene: TRBD1
J gene: TRBJ2-2
clone size: NA
CDR3 length: 16
V gene: TRBV6-6
CDR3 DNA: TGTGCCAGCAGTTACCCGACAGGGGCGGACACCGGGGAGCTGTTTTTT
CDR3 protein: CASSYPTGADTGELFF

D gene: TRBD2
J gene: TRBJ2-3
clone size: NA
CDR3 length: 15
V gene: TRBV3-1/TRBV3-2
CDR3 DNA: TGTGCCAGCAGCCAAAGGGCGGGGGACCCAGATACGCAGTATTTT
CDR3 protein: CASSQRAGDPDTQYF

D gene: NA
J gene: TRBJ1-3
clone size: once
CDR3 length: 15
V gene: TRBV7-9
CDR3 DNA: TGTGCCAGCAGCTCCTCTCCGGGCTCTGGAAACACCATATATTTT
CDR3 protein: CASSSSPGSGNTIYF

D gene: TRBD2
J gene: TRBJ2-3
clone size: NA
CDR3 length: 16
V gene: TRBV19
CDR3 DNA: TGTGCCAGTAGTCCCCCCGGGACTAGGGGGGGAGGAACGCAGTATTTT
CDR3 protein: CASSPPGTRGGGTQYF

D gene: NA
J gene: TRBJ2-3
clone size: NA
CDR3 length: 15
V gene: TRBV6-1
CDR3 DNA: TGTGCCAGCAGTGAAGCGCAGGGGAGCACAGATACGCAGTATTTT
CDR3 protein: CASSEAQGSTDTQYF

D gene: TRBD1
J gene: TRBJ1-2
clone size: NA
CDR3 length: 17
V gene: TRBV3-1/TRBV3-2
CDR3 DNA: TGTGCCAGCAGCCTCATGATTAGCGGGACAGGGGATTCCGGCTACACCTTC
CDR3 protein: CASSLMISGTGDSGYTF

D gene: TRBD2
J gene: TRBJ2-7
clone size: NA
CDR3 length: 19
V gene: TRBV15
CDR3 DNA: TGTGCCACCAGCAGAGATTCCCTCAGCTCGAGCGGGGGGAAGTACGAGCAGTACTTC
CDR3 protein: CATSRDSLSSSGGKYEQYF

D gene: TRBD1
J gene: TRBJ1-5
clone size: NA
CDR3 length: 16
V gene: TRBV7-8
CDR3 DNA: TGTGCCAGCAGCCCAATGGGACAGGGGAAGGGGCAGCCCCAGCATTTT
CDR3 protein: CASSPMGQGKGQPQHF

D gene: TRBD1
J gene: TRBJ1-2
clone size: NA
CDR3 length: 14
V gene: TRBV29-1
CDR3 DNA: TGCAGCGTTGAAGGGGACAGGGGCAACTATGGCTACACCTTC
CDR3 protein: CSVEGDRGNYGYTF

D gene: NA
J gene: TRBJ2-7
clone size: NA
CDR3 length: 14
V gene: TRBV5-1
CDR3 DNA: TGCGCCAGCAGCCCGGAGGGGGGGGGCTACGAGCAGTACTTC
CDR3 protein: CASSPEGGGYEQYF

D gene: NA
J gene: TRBJ2-3
clone size: NA
CDR3 length: 15
V gene: TRBV5-1
CDR3 DNA: TGCGCCAGCAGCTTGGCCGTACCTGGCAGAGATACGCAGTATTTT
CDR3 protein: CASSLAVPGRDTQYF

D gene: TRBD2
J gene: TRBJ2-3
clone size: NA
CDR3 length: 17
V gene: TRBV7-9
CDR3 DNA: TGTGCCAGCAGCCGACTAGCGGGGGCATCTAGCACAGATACGCAGTATTTT
CDR3 protein: CASSRLAGASSTDTQYF